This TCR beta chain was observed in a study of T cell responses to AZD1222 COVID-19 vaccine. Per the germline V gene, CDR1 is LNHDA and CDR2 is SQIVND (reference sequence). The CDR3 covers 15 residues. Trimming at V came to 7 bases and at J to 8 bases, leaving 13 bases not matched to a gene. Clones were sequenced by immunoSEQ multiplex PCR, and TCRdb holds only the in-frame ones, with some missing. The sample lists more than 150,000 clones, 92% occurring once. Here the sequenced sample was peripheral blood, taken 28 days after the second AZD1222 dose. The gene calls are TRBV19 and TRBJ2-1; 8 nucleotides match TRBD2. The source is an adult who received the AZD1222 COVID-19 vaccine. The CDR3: CASTPGGGGYHEQFF. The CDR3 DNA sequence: TGTGCCAGTACCCCGGGGGGGGGTGGTTACCATGAGCAGTTCTTC.